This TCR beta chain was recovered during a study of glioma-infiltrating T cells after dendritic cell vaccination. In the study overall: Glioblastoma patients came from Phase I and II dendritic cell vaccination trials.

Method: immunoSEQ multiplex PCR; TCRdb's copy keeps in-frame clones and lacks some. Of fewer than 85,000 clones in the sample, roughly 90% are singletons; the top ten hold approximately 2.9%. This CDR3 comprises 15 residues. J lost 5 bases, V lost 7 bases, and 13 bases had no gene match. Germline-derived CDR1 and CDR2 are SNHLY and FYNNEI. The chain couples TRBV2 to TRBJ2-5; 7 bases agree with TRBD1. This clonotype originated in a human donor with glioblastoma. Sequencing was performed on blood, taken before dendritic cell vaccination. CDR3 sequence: CASTLETGIGETQYF. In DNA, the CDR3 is TGTGCCAGCACCTTGGAGACAGGGATAGGCGAGACCCAGTACTTC.